The text below deals with one T cell receptor (beta chain). Its antigen is not known. The CDR3 is 14 residues long. Trimming cost V 2 bases and J 3 bases, with 5 bases left between them. CDR1 and CDR2 from the germline V gene are MNHEY and SVGEGT. This sample is part of a study of T cell responses to AZD1222 COVID-19 vaccine. Study-wide points: Spike-wide coverage was observed for vaccine-associated CD4 TCRs, with dominant responses at 160-218 and 743-854. Receipt of two AZD1222 doses was followed by a rise in Spike-specific TCR breadth and depth.

Profiling relied on immunoSEQ multiplex PCR, and the TCRdb table lists in-frame clones only, not all of them. The sample holds about 140,000 clones, 92% seen once. The receptor was isolated from an adult who received the AZD1222 COVID-19 vaccine. Here the sequenced sample was peripheral blood, taken 28 days after the second AZD1222 dose. The rearrangement links TRBV6-2 or TRBV6-3 to TRBJ2-6; D call uncertain. The CDR3 reads CASSYPDGANVLTF. In DNA form, the CDR3 reads TGTGCCAGCAGTTACCCGGATGGGGCCAACGTCCTGACTTTC.